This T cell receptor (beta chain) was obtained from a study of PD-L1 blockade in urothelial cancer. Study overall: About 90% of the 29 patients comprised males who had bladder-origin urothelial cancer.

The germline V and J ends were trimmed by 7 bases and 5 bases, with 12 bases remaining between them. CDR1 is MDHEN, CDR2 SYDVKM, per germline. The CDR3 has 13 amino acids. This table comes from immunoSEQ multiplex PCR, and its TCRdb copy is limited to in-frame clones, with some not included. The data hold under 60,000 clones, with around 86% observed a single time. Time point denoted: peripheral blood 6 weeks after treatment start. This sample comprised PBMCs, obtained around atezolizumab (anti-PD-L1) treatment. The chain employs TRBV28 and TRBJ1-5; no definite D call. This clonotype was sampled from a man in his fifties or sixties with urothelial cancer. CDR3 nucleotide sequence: TGTGCCAGCACGGAGTCTCCTTATCAGCCCCAGCATTTT. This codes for CASTESPYQPQHF.